These 30 T cell receptor beta chains came from one sample sequenced in a study of post-analysis software for immune sequencing data. Study outcomes and limitations: Comparison of patients with controls showed five TRBV segments more frequent in patients, TRBV5-6, TRBV5-1 and TRBV20-1 among them.

Libraries were made from TCR beta cDNA, and they carried unique molecular identifiers. TCRdb re-called the PCR reads with MiXCR, one entry per CDR3 protein. Of 750,000 to 950,000 distinct CDR3 sequences listed, around 45% are singletons. The antigens of these receptors remain unknown. Sequencing was carried out using blood. These receptors were collected from a girl aged 5-17 years with multiple sclerosis.

V usage is TRBV20-1 and J usage is TRBJ2-7; D not certain. Germline CDR1 reads DFQATT; CDR2 reads SNEGSKA (reference sequence). The V end was cut by 3 bases, the J end by 2 bases, with 8 bases between. The CDR3 contains 12 residues. CDR3 region: CSASPDAYEQYF. Written as DNA, the CDR3 is TGCAGTGCTAGTCCCGACGCCTACGAGCAGTACTTC.

The chain combines TRBV7-2 with TRBJ2-4; 8 positions agree with TRBD2. Germline V gives CDR1 SGHTA, CDR2 FQGNSA. Germline trimming cut 0 bases from V and 5 bases from J; bases unmatched to any gene: 3. This CDR3 comprises 15 residues. This CDR3 is CASSLATSGQNIQYF. CDR3 bases: TGTGCCAGCAGCTTAGCCACTAGCGGCCAAAACATTCAGTACTTC.

V usage is TRBV6-6 and J usage is TRBJ2-7; the D is unclear. CDR1 and CDR2 from the germline V gene are MNHNY and SVGAGI (reference sequence). V gave up 5 bases and J gave up 4 bases, with 18 bases separating them. The CDR3 spans 15 residues. The CDR3 coding sequence is TGTGCCAGCAGTACCTCCCGGGCCCTAAGATACGAGCAGTACTTC. Translation gives CASSTSRALRYEQYF.

The chain has TRBV4-3 and TRBJ2-7; D is possibly TRBD1 (5 bases). V dropped 0 bases and J dropped 3 bases, with 15 bases sitting between them. The germline CDR1 and CDR2 sequences are LGHNA and YSLEER. The CDR3 runs to 16 residues. The CDR3 region is CASSQEGWQGSYEQYF. The DNA of the CDR3 is TGCGCCAGCAGCCAAGAGGGCTGGCAGGGAAGCTACGAGCAGTACTTC.

V is TRBV27 and J is TRBJ1-2; D is undetermined. Trimming took 4 bases from V and 8 from J, leaving 11 bases between them. Germline values: CDR1 MNHEY, CDR2 SMNVEV (reference sequence). This CDR3 has 12 amino acids. CDR3 amino acids: CASSSTGFGYTF. In DNA, the CDR3 is TGTGCCAGCAGTTCCACGGGCTTCGGCTACACCTTC.

The chain uses TRBV7-9 and TRBJ1-1; TRBD1 aligns across 9 bases. Germline-derived CDR1 and CDR2 are SEHNR and FQNEAQ (reference sequence). V dropped 5 bases and J dropped 5; count of bases not matched to a gene: 9. The CDR3 runs 15 residues. The CDR3 sequence: CASSDGQGRGTEAFF. The CDR3 DNA sequence: TGTGCCAGCAGCGACGGACAGGGGAGAGGGACTGAAGCTTTCTTT.

V gene TRBV6-6 combines with J gene TRBJ2-5; 11 nucleotides match TRBD2. Germline trimming cut 5 bases from V and 5 bases from J; bases unmatched to any gene: 4. The length of the CDR3 is 14 residues. Germline values: CDR1 MNHNY, CDR2 SVGAGI (reference sequence). CDR3 amino acids: CASSRRTSGETQYF. The CDR3, as DNA: TGTGCCAGCAGTCGCCGGACTAGCGGGGAGACCCAGTACTTC.

The chain is built from TRBV6-5 and TRBJ1-4; no firm D call. V was trimmed by 6 bases and J by 5 bases, leaving 19 bases between them. Germline V gives CDR1 MNHEY, CDR2 SVGAGI. The CDR3 is 16 residues long. The CDR3 nucleotides are TGTGCCAGCAGCCGTACCCCCCCAGCGATCAATGAAAAACTGTTTTTT. Its protein product is CASSRTPPAINEKLFF.

The J gene is TRBJ2-1, the V gene TRBV6-5, with TRBD2 as a possible D gene (6 bases). From germline, CDR1 is MNHEY and CDR2 SVGAGI. Deletions cut 7 bases from V and 5 bases from J, with 15 bases between. CDR3 size: 14 residues. The CDR3 region has the DNA TGTGCCAGCACAACGGGAGCAGGCAACAATGAGCAGTTCTTC. Its translation is CASTTGAGNNEQFF.

The chain uses TRBV5-1 and TRBJ1-3, with D unclear. V was trimmed by 3 bases and J by 2 bases, leaving 9 bases between them. CDR3 size: 14 residues. Germline CDR1 is SGHRS and CDR2 is YFSETQ. The CDR3 spells CASSWGIAGNTIYF. Here the CDR3 DNA reads TGCGCCAGCAGCTGGGGAATAGCTGGAAACACCATATATTTT.

V usage is TRBV25-1 and J usage is TRBJ2-3; TRBD1 matches at 12 bases. Trimming at V came to 2 bases and at J to 4 bases, leaving 4 bases not matched to a gene. The germline CDR1 and CDR2 sequences are MGHDK and SYGVNS. This CDR3 has 16 amino acids. The DNA for the CDR3 is TGTGCCAGCAGTGAAACCGGGACAGGGGGCCCAGATACGCAGTATTTT. Translated: CASSETGTGGPDTQYF. Together with reference TRBV25-1 and TRBJ2-3, the CDR3 gives the full variable domain: EADIYQTPRYLVIGTGKKITLECSQTMGHDKMYWYQQDPGMELHLIHYSYGVNSTEKGDLSSESTVSRIRTEHFPLTLESARPSHTSQYLCASSETGTGGPDTQYFGPGTRLTVL.

The CDR3 sequence is CASSRSGNSYEQYF. DNA of the CDR3: TGTGCCAGCTCGCGTAGCGGGAACTCCTACGAGCAGTACTTC. The rearrangement links TRBV18 to TRBJ2-7; 8 bases are a match to TRBD2. The CDR3 has 14 residues. V lost 6 bases, J lost 0 bases, and 4 bases stayed unmatched. Germline-derived CDR1 and CDR2 are KGHSH and LQKENI.

CDR3 residues: CASSQDGTSGMADTQYF. CDR3 sequence (DNA): TGTGCCAGCAGCCAAGATGGGACTAGCGGGATGGCAGATACGCAGTATTTT. The gene calls are TRBV4-2 and TRBJ2-3; 13 bases line up with TRBD2. Per the germline V gene, CDR1 is LGHNA and CDR2 is YNFKEQ. J lost 4 bases, V lost 0 bases, and 4 bases had no gene match. This CDR3 has 17 residues.

The V gene is TRBV7-8, the J gene TRBJ2-1; 7 nucleotides match TRBD1. Germline CDR1 is SGHVS and CDR2 is FQNEAQ. V shed 5 bases, J shed 0 bases, and the junction held 13 bases outside the gene matches. The CDR3 is 18 residues long. The CDR3 DNA reads as TGTGCCAGCAGCCCAGGGCCCCTGACAGGGAGCTCCTACAATGAGCAGTTCTTC. It encodes CASSPGPLTGSSYNEQFF.

The chain uses TRBV6-1 and TRBJ1-1; TRBD1 matches 9 bases. Trimming removed 2 bases from V and 4 bases from J; junction bases left unmatched: 5. CDR3 length equals 15 residues. Germline assignment: CDR1 MNHNS and CDR2 SASEGT. CDR3 loop: CASSEFGQGSTEAFF. The CDR3 bases are TGTGCCAGCAGTGAATTCGGACAGGGGAGCACTGAAGCTTTCTTT.

The chain links TRBV24-1 to TRBJ2-3; TRBD1 is a possible D gene (6 bases). The CDR3 loop spans 15 amino acids. V lost 4 bases and J lost 0, with 10 bases in between. Germline V gene lookup returns CDR1 KGHDR and CDR2 SFDVKD. CDR3 sequence reads: CATSETGTSTDTQYF. CDR3 nucleotide sequence: TGTGCCACCAGTGAAACCGGGACAAGCACAGATACGCAGTATTTT.

The chain joins TRBV20-1 to TRBJ2-7; possibly TRBD2 for D (5 bases). This CDR3 comprises 14 residues. Trimming cost V 4 bases and J 4 bases, with 17 bases left between them. The germline gives CDR1 DFQATT, CDR2 SNEGSKA (reference sequence). Written as DNA, the CDR3 is TGCAGTGCTACGACATTGGACTGGGAGTACGAGCAGTACTTC. It encodes CSATTLDWEYEQYF.

The table lists this clonotype with a few counts. This chain joins TRBV28 and TRBJ2-5; the D gene is possibly TRBD2 (6 bases). The V and J ends lost 5 bases and 9 bases respectively, with 13 bases between them. The germline CDR1 and CDR2 sequences are MDHEN and SYDVKM. The CDR3 consists of 12 residues. CDR3 coding DNA: TGTGCCAGCAGTCCTTCGTGGGGGGCCCAGTACTTC. The encoded protein is CASSPSWGAQYF.

V and J are TRBV28 and TRBJ2-1; 7 nucleotides agree with TRBD2. Looked up from germline, CDR1 is MDHEN and CDR2 is SYDVKM. The V segment lost 6 bases and the J segment 4 bases; nucleotides outside the gene matches: 12. The CDR3 runs 16 residues. The DNA of the CDR3 is TGTGCCAGCAGCCCGGGGGGAGGTTTGCTTTACAATGAGCAGTTCTTC. Translating gives CASSPGGGLLYNEQFF. The whole variable domain, filled in from reference TRBV28 and TRBJ2-1, reads DVKVTQSSRYLVKRTGEKVFLECVQDMDHENMFWYRQDPGLGLRLIYFSYDVKMKEKGDIPEGYSVSREKKERFSLILESASTNQTSMYLCASSPGGGLLYNEQFFGPGTRLTVL.

The chain links TRBV6-1 to TRBJ1-5; a possible D gene is TRBD1 (5 bases). V lost 4 bases to trimming and J lost 7 bases, with 11 bases between them. CDR3 length equals 13 residues. Per germline, CDR1 MNHNS and CDR2 SASEGT. As DNA, the CDR3 is TGTGCCAGCAGTGTCAGGGAAGAACAGCCCCAGCATTTT. Translating gives CASSVREEQPQHF.

This clonotype was picked up a small number of times. The chain has TRBV29-1 and TRBJ2-4; 12 bases align to TRBD2. Matching the DNA end better, TRBJ2-7 makes the J call doubtful. The CDR3 runs to 16 residues. Germline V gene lookup returns CDR1 SQVTM and CDR2 ANQGSEA. The CDR3 bases are TGCAGCGTTGAAGAGACCCCCGGACTAGCGGGGCGCGAGCAGTACTTC. The encoded protein is CSVEETPGLAGREQYF.

The CDR3 loop reads CASSRTGLGSYEQYF. DNA for the CDR3: TGTGCCAGCAGTCGAACGGGACTAGGATCCTACGAGCAGTACTTC. V and J are TRBV13 and TRBJ2-7, with 8 nucleotides matching TRBD2. Trimming at V came to 6 bases and at J to 1 base, leaving 8 bases not matched to a gene. CDR1 is PRHDT and CDR2 is FYEKMQ in the germline V gene (reference sequence). This CDR3 comprises 15 residues.

The chain combines TRBV5-1 with TRBJ2-1, with D perhaps TRBD1 or TRBD2 (6 bases each). In germline, CDR1 is SGHRS, CDR2 YFSETQ. V was clipped by 4 bases and J by 9 bases, with 14 bases between them. CDR3 length: 13 amino acids. CDR3 protein: CASSPVRGLEQFF. The CDR3 DNA reads as TGCGCCAGCAGCCCAGTCCGGGGGCTTGAGCAGTTCTTC. Using reference TRBV5-1 and TRBJ2-1 for the parts outside the CDR3, the full variable domain is KAGVTQTPRYLIKTRGQQVTLSCSPISGHRSVSWYQQTPGQGLQFLFEYFSETQRNKGNFPGRFSGRQFSNSRSEMNVSTLELGDSALYLCASSPVRGLEQFFGPGTRLTVL.

The V and J genes are TRBV29-1 and TRBJ2-3, with D perhaps matching TRBD1 (6 bases). This CDR3 has 16 amino acids. V gave up 7 bases and J gave up 0 bases, with 20 bases separating them. The germline V gene encodes CDR1 SQVTM and CDR2 ANQGSEA. The CDR3 DNA reads as TGCAGCGCCGCCGGGACACAAGAAACTAGCACAGATACGCAGTATTTT. Translating it yields CSAAGTQETSTDTQYF.

The chain employs TRBV7-2 and TRBJ2-2; 10 bases are shared with TRBD1. V dropped 5 bases and J dropped 6; count of bases not matched to a gene: 6. The CDR3 has 15 residues. From germline, CDR1 is SGHTA and CDR2 FQGNSA. The CDR3 DNA reads TGTGCCAGCAGCCCCCCGGGACAGGGGTCCGGGGAGCTGTTTTTT. It encodes CASSPPGQGSGELFF.

This chain links TRBV7-9 with TRBJ1-2; 10 bases are shared with TRBD1. Germline CDR1 is SEHNR and CDR2 is FQNEAQ (reference sequence). The ends lost 5 bases at V and 8 bases at J; junction bases unmatched: 11. The CDR3 has 15 amino acids. Written as DNA, the CDR3 is TGTGCCAGCAGCCATAGCACCGGGACAGGGGAGGGCTACACCTTC. Encoded protein: CASSHSTGTGEGYTF.

The chain joins TRBV6-1 to TRBJ2-5, with 8 nucleotides matching TRBD1. Germline loops: CDR1 MNHNS, CDR2 SASEGT. The V segment lost 7 bases and the J segment 4 bases; nucleotides outside the gene matches: 11. The CDR3 loop spans 15 amino acids. The DNA of the CDR3 is TGTGCCAGCACGGGGCTCAGGACAGGGAGAGAGACCCAGTACTTC. Its translation is CASTGLRTGRETQYF.

The table lists this clonotype with a few counts. This sequence joins TRBV19 and TRBJ1-4; perhaps TRBD1 as D (5 bases). CDR3 size: 14 residues. The V end was cut by 7 bases, the J end by 8 bases, with 17 bases between. Per germline, CDR1 LNHDA and CDR2 SQIVND (reference sequence). CDR3 sequence reads: CASTGGGRREKLFF. In DNA form, the CDR3 reads TGTGCCAGTACCGGGGGAGGCAGACGGGAAAAACTGTTTTTT.

The chain combines TRBV2 with TRBJ2-6, with D tentatively TRBD1 (5 bases). The CDR3 has 14 amino acids. Per the germline V gene, CDR1 is SNHLY and CDR2 is FYNNEI. V was cut by 6 bases and J by 4 bases, with 10 bases left in between. CDR3 in DNA: TGTGCCAGCAGAACAGGCGCCGGGGCCAACGTCCTGACTTTC. Amino acids: CASRTGAGANVLTF.

The genes are TRBV2 and TRBJ1-5; no firm D call. The CDR3 loop spans 13 amino acids. V lost 7 bases and J lost 4, with 11 bases in between. CDR1 and CDR2 (germline): SNHLY, FYNNEI. The DNA of the CDR3 is TGTGCCAGCACTTGGAATCTAAATCAGCCCCAGCATTTT. Its protein is CASTWNLNQPQHF.